This TCR beta chain is from a study of blood T cell repertoires in COVID-19. Study summary: Material from acute and convalescent COVID-19 was sourced from the United States, Italy and Spain. PBMCs, B-cell-depleted T cells, or T cells provided the cDNA or gDNA that made up the material.

CDR3 length: 13 amino acids. Germline lookup yields CDR1 ENHRY and CDR2 SYGVKD. The V segment lost 7 bases and the J segment 5 bases; nucleotides outside the gene matches: 1. In the study's own analysis: Quantification of nucleated cells was approximated via reference gene primer amplification. Libraries were prepared by immunoSEQ multiplex PCR; TCRdb keeps only in-frame clonotypes and omits some of them. V and J calls and clone size are those listed in that table; D and trimming were worked out from the DNA. The sample lists some 14,000 clones; around 88% were seen once. The sequenced sample consisted of peripheral blood. The receptor was isolated from a human donor with active COVID-19. The donor label of this sample is uncertain. The chain combines TRBV10-3 with TRBJ2-1; 11 nucleotides agree with TRBD2. CDR3 DNA sequence: TGTGCCATCATAGCGGGAGGGCACAATGAGCAGTTCTTC. The encoded protein is CAIIAGGHNEQFF.